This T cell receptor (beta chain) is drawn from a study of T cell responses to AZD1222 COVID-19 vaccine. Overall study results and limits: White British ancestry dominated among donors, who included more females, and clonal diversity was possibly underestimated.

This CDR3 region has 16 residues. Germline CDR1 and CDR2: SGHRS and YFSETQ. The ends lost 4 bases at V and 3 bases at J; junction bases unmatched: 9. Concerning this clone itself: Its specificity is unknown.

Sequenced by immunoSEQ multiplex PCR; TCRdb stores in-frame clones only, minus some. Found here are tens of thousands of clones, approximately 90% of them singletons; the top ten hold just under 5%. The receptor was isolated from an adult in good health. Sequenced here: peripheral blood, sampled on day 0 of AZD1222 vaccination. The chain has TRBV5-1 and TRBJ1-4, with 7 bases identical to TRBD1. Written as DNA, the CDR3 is TGCGCCAGCAGCACGCGGACAGGAGCGGCTAATGAAAAACTGTTTTTT. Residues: CASSTRTGAANEKLFF.